The 10 T cell receptor beta chains presented below share a single source sample, sequenced in a study of response to subunit inactivated influenza vaccine. TCRdb re-derived calls from the RT-PCR reads in MiXCR, one entry per CDR3 protein. The sample records around 580,000 distinct CDR3 sequences, 12% to 15% being singletons. The sequencing here drew on PBMCs from blood, taken 11 to 12 days after vaccination. These receptors all stem from a man aged 50 to 59 who received an inactivated influenza vaccine.

The chain has TRBV7-2 and TRBJ1-5; D not certain. The CDR3 consists of 14 residues. Germline V gives CDR1 SGHTA, CDR2 FQGNSA. V gave up 1 base and J gave up 6 bases, with 10 bases separating them. The CDR3 spells CASSLEWGIQPQHF. The CDR3 DNA is TGTGCCAGCAGCTTAGAATGGGGTATTCAGCCCCAGCATTTT.

The J gene is TRBJ1-4, the V gene TRBV7-8, with D possibly being TRBD1 (5 bases). With 8 bases removed from V and 0 bases from J, the gap between germline ends came to 13 bases. The CDR3 is made up of 15 amino acids. Germline V gives CDR1 SGHVS, CDR2 FQNEAQ. For the CDR3, the DNA is TGTGCCAGCGGGGCAGGCCCGACAACTAATGAAAAACTGTTTTTT. This translates into CASGAGPTTNEKLFF.

This clonotype was observed a handful of times. The rearrangement links TRBV7-8 to TRBJ1-4; tentatively, D is TRBD1 (5 bases). V was shortened by 1 base and J by 5 bases, with 11 bases between the two germline ends. The CDR3 has 15 amino acids. The V gene's germline CDR1 is SGHVS and CDR2 FQNEAQ. The CDR3 DNA follows: TGTGCCAGCAGCTTAGGACACGGGGGGAATGAAAAACTGTTTTTT. It is translated as CASSLGHGGNEKLFF.

At least ten counts were recorded for this clonotype. The chain links TRBV12-3 or TRBV12-4 to TRBJ2-3, with 9 bases lining up with TRBD2. V lost 5 bases, J lost 5 bases, and 11 bases stayed unmatched. The CDR3 is 16 amino acids. The CDR3 DNA reads TGTGCCAGCAGTCAATGGGCGGGGGGGCCGAAAGATACGCAGTATTTT. It yields the protein CASSQWAGGPKDTQYF.

This clonotype was seen more than once but under ten times. The V gene is TRBV7-6, the J gene TRBJ2-1; maybe TRBD2 (5 bases). CDR3 size: 15 residues. Germline V gene data show CDR1 as SGHVS and CDR2 as FNYEAQ. Trimming stripped 5 bases from V and 0 bases from J, with 11 bases between. The chain's CDR3 is CASSQTISSYNEQFF. CDR3 bases: TGTGCCAGCAGCCAGACTATCAGCTCCTACAATGAGCAGTTCTTC.

CDR3 amino acids: CSVEGTGGAILQETQYF. The CDR3 region has the DNA TGCAGCGTTGAAGGGACGGGGGGAGCGATCCTACAAGAGACCCAGTACTTC. V usage is TRBV29-1 and J usage is TRBJ2-5; TRBD2 agrees at 7 bases. The CDR3 consists of 17 residues. Looked up from germline, CDR1 is SQVTM and CDR2 is ANQGSEA. V dropped 1 base and J dropped 2; count of bases not matched to a gene: 13.

CDR3 residues: CASSSPGQGTDEQFF. Here the CDR3 DNA reads TGTGCCAGCAGCAGCCCGGGACAGGGAACGGATGAGCAGTTCTTC. The rearrangement links TRBV5-5 to TRBJ2-1; TRBD1 agrees at 9 bases. From germline, CDR1 is SGHKS and CDR2 YYEKEE (reference sequence). This CDR3 is built from 15 residues. With V trimmed by 4 bases and J by 8 bases, 10 bases remained unmatched.

This clonotype was observed at least ten times. The genes are TRBV5-1 and TRBJ1-2, with TRBD1 matching over 9 bases. V gave up 3 bases and J gave up 8 bases; unmatched junction bases: 11. This CDR3 spans 15 amino acids. Germline CDR1 is SGHRS and CDR2 is YFSETQ. This chain's CDR3 is CASSSTPRDREGYTF. CDR3 DNA sequence: TGCGCCAGCAGCTCTACGCCTCGGGACAGGGAAGGCTACACCTTC.

The sample holds many counts of this clonotype. The chain employs TRBV7-2 and TRBJ2-7; 8 bases line up with TRBD1. The J segment lost 3 bases and the V segment lost 3 bases, leaving 10 bases of the junction unmatched. This CDR3 is built from 16 residues. From germline, CDR1 is SGHTA and CDR2 FQGNSA. The DNA of the CDR3 is TGTGCCAGCAGCTTTTCCCGGACAGGGACCAACTACGAGCAGTACTTC. Translating it yields CASSFSRTGTNYEQYF.

The chain is built from TRBV7-9 and TRBJ1-5; D remains unclear. V was trimmed by 8 bases and J by 4 bases, leaving 9 bases between them. Germline V gives CDR1 SEHNR, CDR2 FQNEAQ (reference sequence). The CDR3 is made up of 12 amino acids. CDR3 sequence: CASGFINQPQHF. For the CDR3, the DNA is TGTGCCAGCGGGTTTATTAATCAGCCCCAGCATTTT.